What follows are 24 T cell receptor beta chains derived from one specimen sequenced in a study of shared clonotypes between healthy human individuals. Profiled with immunoSEQ multiplex PCR; TCRdb holds only in-frame clones, not every one. The table has roughly 110,000 clones, around 68% seen once. The sequenced sample was memory CD8+ T cells sorted from blood. Subset reported: CD45RO+ cells pooled with CCR7-negative TemRA cells. The receptor source for this set is a woman under 40 in good health.

Comments on this clone: This may come from a read error, since a much larger clone is one base off. The genes are TRBV6-1 and TRBJ2-2, with no clear D. The CDR3 totals 13 residues. Germline assignment: CDR1 MNHNS and CDR2 SASEGT. With 3 bases removed from V and 4 bases from J, the gap between germline ends came to 6 bases. The CDR3 nucleotides are TGTGCCAGCAGTGACTCGGGCACCGGGGAGCTGTTTTTT. Residues: CASSDSGTGELFF.

The CDR3 coding sequence is TGTGCCAGCAGCGCTCGGGACTCCAGGGAGCAGTACTTC. Amino acids: CASSARDSREQYF. J is TRBJ2-7 and V is TRBV7-6, with a tentative D call TRBD2 (6 bases). Germline values: CDR1 SGHVS, CDR2 FNYEAQ. The CDR3 is 13 amino acids. Deletions cut 5 bases from V and 7 bases from J, with 15 bases between.

The V and J genes are TRBV30 and TRBJ1-2, with a possible D match to TRBD1 (6 bases). Trimming took off 3 bases at V and 5 bases at J, with 13 bases between the two ends. The germline V gene has CDR1 GTSNPN and CDR2 SVGIG (reference sequence). This CDR3 has 13 residues. The CDR3 coding sequence is TGTGCCTGGAGATCATCAGGGGAATATGGCTACACCTTC. It is translated as CAWRSSGEYGYTF.

Comments on this clone: The germline gene is not matched at one end of the junction; a read error may be the cause. The gene calls are TRBV4-1 and TRBJ2-2; the D gene is possibly TRBD1 (7 bases). The CDR3 is 14 amino acids. Germline V lookup: CDR1 MGHRA, CDR2 YSYEKL. The CDR3 sequence is CASSQGEVTGELFF. CDR3 sequence (DNA): TGTGCCAGCAGCCAGGGGGAGGTGACCGGGGAGCTGTTTTTT.

In this sample, this clone turned up a few times. The chain recombines TRBV6-1 with TRBJ2-5; D gene uncertain. V was clipped by 2 bases and J by 5 bases, with 9 bases between them. This CDR3 is built from 13 residues. The V gene's germline CDR1 is MNHNS and CDR2 SASEGT. Here the CDR3 reads CASSESETETQYF. In DNA, the CDR3 is TGTGCCAGCAGTGAATCCGAGACGGAGACCCAGTACTTC.

This chain connects TRBV5-1 to TRBJ2-7; 10 bases match TRBD1. Germline CDR1 SGHRS, CDR2 YFSETQ. The CDR3 spans 17 residues. After removal of 2 bases from V and 5 bases from J, the junction contained 13 bases not matched to a gene. CDR3 DNA: TGCGCCAGCAGCTTTCGGACAGGGGGACCGCGGAGCGACGAGCAGTACTTC. The encoded protein is CASSFRTGGPRSDEQYF.

This sequence joins TRBV28 and TRBJ2-7; no clear D. Germline CDR1 reads MDHEN; CDR2 reads SYDVKM. Trimming removed 5 bases from V and 4 bases from J, with 18 bases in between. This CDR3 is 15 amino acids long. CDR3 in amino acids: CASSHRPARSYEQYF. CDR3 nucleotides: TGTGCCAGCAGTCACCGACCGGCCAGGTCGTACGAGCAGTACTTC.

The chain has TRBV9 and TRBJ2-7; 7 bases line up with TRBD1. Per germline, CDR1 SGDLS and CDR2 YYNGEE. This CDR3 has 15 residues. Unmatched junction bases numbered 8, after V lost 3 bases and J lost 2 bases. CDR3 region: CASSAPGQMTYEQYF. The DNA for the CDR3 is TGTGCCAGCAGCGCGCCGGGACAGATGACCTACGAGCAGTACTTC.

The chain has TRBV19 and TRBJ2-2; 7 bases fit TRBD1. Trimming cost V 8 bases and J 5 bases; bases outside gene matches: 8. The CDR3 is 14 amino acids. Germline V gives CDR1 LNHDA, CDR2 SQIVND (reference sequence). The CDR3 sequence: CASQETGLTGELFF. In DNA form, the CDR3 reads TGTGCCAGTCAGGAGACAGGGCTAACCGGGGAGCTGTTTTTT.

The chain carries TRBV4-1 and TRBJ2-3; 7 nucleotides agree with TRBD2. CDR1 is MGHRA, CDR2 YSYEKL, per germline. CDR3 length equals 16 residues. Trimming cost V 3 bases and J 0 bases; bases outside gene matches: 6. The DNA for the CDR3 is TGCGCCAGCAGCCAGCAGACTAGCCGTAGCACAGATACGCAGTATTTT. This gives the protein CASSQQTSRSTDTQYF.

The V gene is TRBV9, the J gene TRBJ1-3; no clear D gene. The CDR3 contains 13 residues. With 5 bases removed from V and 3 bases from J, the gap between germline ends came to 9 bases. Germline V CDR1 and CDR2: SGDLS, YYNGEE. The CDR3 region has the DNA TGTGCCAGCAGTGACAACCGTGGAAACACCATATATTTT. It yields the protein CASSDNRGNTIYF. Complete variable domain (other parts from reference TRBV9 and TRBJ1-3): DSGVTQTPKHLITATGQRVTLRCSPRSGDLSVYWYQQSLDQGLQFLIQYYNGEERAKGNILERFSAQQFPDLHSELNLSSLELGDSALYFCASSDNRGNTIYFGEGSWLTVV.

This clone occurred many times. The chain joins TRBV5-5 to TRBJ2-7; 12 bases are shared with TRBD2. The length of the CDR3 is 13 residues. Per the germline V gene, CDR1 is SGHKS and CDR2 is YYEKEE (reference sequence). V dropped 2 bases and J dropped 12; count of bases not matched to a gene: 6. This CDR3 is CASSLGTSGYWYF. The DNA of the CDR3 is TGTGCCAGCAGCTTAGGGACTAGCGGGTATTGGTACTTC.

The chain recombines TRBV6-6 with TRBJ2-7; 10 nucleotides align to TRBD1. The germline V gene has CDR1 MNHNY and CDR2 SVGAGI (reference sequence). V gave up 4 bases and J gave up 5 bases; unmatched junction bases: 5. The CDR3 extends over 14 amino acids. DNA for the CDR3: TGTGCCAGCAGTTTCCGGGACAGGGGCCACGAGCAGTACTTC. It specifies CASSFRDRGHEQYF.

The chain couples TRBV7-9 to TRBJ1-4, with a weak D call TRBD1 (5 bases). The germline V gene encodes CDR1 SEHNR and CDR2 FQNEAQ (reference sequence). The CDR3 consists of 15 residues. Trimming pared 0 bases from V and 6 bases from J, leaving 11 bases between. The DNA of the CDR3 is TGTGCCAGCAGCTTAGCGGCAGGGACGGATGAAAAACTGTTTTTT. Translated: CASSLAAGTDEKLFF.

The V and J genes are TRBV5-8 and TRBJ1-1; D is undetermined. The germline V gene has CDR1 SGHTS and CDR2 YDEGEE. The CDR3 extends over 13 amino acids. V lost 3 bases to trimming and J lost 4 bases, with 10 bases between them. CDR3 sequence: CASSWLVGTEAFF. The CDR3 DNA sequence: TGTGCCAGCAGCTGGTTGGTGGGCACTGAAGCTTTCTTT.

The V gene is TRBV6-4, the J gene TRBJ2-3; D assignment may be TRBD1 or TRBD2 (5 bases each). The CDR3 runs to 16 residues. The V gene's germline CDR1 is MRHNA and CDR2 SNTAGT. Trimming pared 0 bases from V and 0 bases from J, leaving 10 bases between. The CDR3 DNA sequence: TGTGCCAGCAGTGACTCAACAGGAGGAAGCACAGATACGCAGTATTTT. As protein: CASSDSTGGSTDTQYF.

DNA for the CDR3: TGTGCCAGCTCACCGACAGGGGGCGCGTACGAGCAGTACTTC. Encoded protein: CASSPTGGAYEQYF. The chain has TRBV18 and TRBJ2-7, with TRBD1 identical over 10 bases. The CDR3 spans 14 residues. Losses at the gene ends were 3 bases for V and 4 bases for J; bases not matched to a gene: 3. The V gene's germline CDR1 is KGHSH and CDR2 LQKENI.

The genes are TRBV27 and TRBJ1-1; D not resolved. Germline CDR1 and CDR2: MNHEY and SMNVEV (reference sequence). The CDR3 sequence is 14 residues long. The V gene lost 1 base and the J gene lost 5 bases, with 11 bases spanning the gap. The CDR3 nucleotides read TGTGCCAGCAGTTTATACAAGGGAGGGACTGAAGCTTTCTTT. The encoded protein is CASSLYKGGTEAFF.

The chain couples TRBV7-5 to TRBJ1-5; TRBD1 is the table's D call and was not checked against the DNA. TRBV7-5 is deemed a pseudogene. The CDR3 sequence is 14 residues long. CDR3 region: CVRSFVTANQPQHF. CDR3 in DNA: TGTGTCAGAAGCTTTGTAACAGCCAATCAGCCCCAGCATTTT.

This clone was found a few times. This chain joins TRBV28 and TRBJ2-7; a possible D gene is TRBD2 (6 bases). Germline-derived CDR1 and CDR2 are MDHEN and SYDVKM. This CDR3 is 13 amino acids long. V was trimmed by 3 bases and J by 3 bases, leaving 9 bases between them. The DNA for the CDR3 is TGTGCCAGCAGTTTGCGGGATTACTACGAGCAGTACTTC. Protein sequence: CASSLRDYYEQYF.

The chain has TRBV4-1 and TRBJ2-3; 9 bases match TRBD1. Trimming removed 4 bases from V and 3 bases from J; junction bases left unmatched: 8. The CDR3 extends over 16 amino acids. Germline V lookup: CDR1 MGHRA, CDR2 YSYEKL. The CDR3 reads CASSLSTGGGTDTQYF. The CDR3 region has the DNA TGCGCCAGCAGCCTTTCGACAGGGGGAGGGACAGATACGCAGTATTTT.

With regard to this clone: A junction end diverges from the germline sequence, so it may reflect a read error. V and J are TRBV6-4 and TRBJ2-3; D ambiguous. Germline V gene sequence: CDR1 MRHNA, CDR2 SNTAGT. The CDR3 spans 14 residues. DNA of the CDR3: TGTGCCAGCAGTTACTCGAACTATGGGGATACGCAGTATTTT. This gives the protein CASSYSNYGDTQYF.

This clone was picked up one time. This CDR3 reads CASSQGELQPQHF. As DNA, the CDR3 is TGTGCCAGCAGCCAAGGGGAACTCCAGCCCCAGCATTTT. The gene calls are TRBV7-2 and TRBJ1-5; the D gene is possibly TRBD1 (5 bases). V lost 5 bases and J 7 bases, leaving 12 bases between the germline ends. The length of the CDR3 is 13 residues. Germline V gives CDR1 SGHTA, CDR2 FQGNSA.

This clone has just a few counts. The chain couples TRBV10-3 to TRBJ2-7; 9 bases are shared with TRBD1. The V gene end was trimmed by 6 bases and the J gene end by 0 bases; junction bases not matched to a gene: 3. The CDR3 is 14 amino acids. The germline CDR1 and CDR2 sequences are ENHRY and SYGVKD. The CDR3 nucleotides read TGTGCCATCAGCCGGACAGGGGCCTCCTACGAGCAGTACTTC. Translated, it gives CAISRTGASYEQYF.